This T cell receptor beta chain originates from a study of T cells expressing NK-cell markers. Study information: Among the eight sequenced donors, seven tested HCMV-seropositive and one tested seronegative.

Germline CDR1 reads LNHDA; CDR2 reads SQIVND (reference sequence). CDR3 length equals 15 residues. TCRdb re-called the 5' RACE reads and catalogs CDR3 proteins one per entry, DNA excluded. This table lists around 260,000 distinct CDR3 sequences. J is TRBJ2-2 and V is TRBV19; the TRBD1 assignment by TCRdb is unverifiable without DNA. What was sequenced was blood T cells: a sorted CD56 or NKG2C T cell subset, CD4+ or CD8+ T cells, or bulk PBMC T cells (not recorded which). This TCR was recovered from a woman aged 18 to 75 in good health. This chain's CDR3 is CASNPTGFHGGELFF.